The rows below give T cell receptor beta chains drawn from one sample of a study of T-cell memory formation after mild COVID-19. Via MiXCR, TCRdb re-called the 5' RACE reads, giving one row per CDR3 protein. The table has about 82,000 distinct CDR3 sequences, about 13% seen once. Sequenced input: PBMCs or a T cell subset sorted from them (not recorded which). The receptors shown here come from a man between 18 and 35 years old who had mild COVID-19 (a few samples of this study predate the infection). Cell type and time point are not known. The CDR3 runs from the conserved cysteine through the conserved F or W. D genes are given only for firm matches. A row's size may be missing; if present it is once, few, many or a size class.

>few|TRBJ2-5|TRBV15|16|NA
TGTGCCACCAGCACAGGGGGCGGGGGGGCCTTGGAGACCCAGTACTTC
CATSTGGGGALETQYF
>many|TRBJ2-1|TRBV7-6|15|NA
TGTGCCAGCAGCTTAGAAGGGGACAACTACAATGAGCAGTTCTTC
CASSLEGDNYNEQFF
>NA|TRBJ1-2|TRBV5-6|14|NA
TGTGCCAGCAGCCGGGACTCCTCTCCGGGTGGCTACACCTTC
CASSRDSSPGGYTF
>NA|TRBJ1-2|TRBV27|15|NA
TGTGCCAGCAGTCAACGGGGGGGTACGAGAAGCGGCTACACCTTC
CASSQRGGTRSGYTF
>NA|TRBJ2-1|TRBV4-2|13|NA
TGTGCCAGCAGCCAAGATCTGGACAATGAGCAGTTCTTC
CASSQDLDNEQFF
>NA|TRBJ2-5|TRBV5-8|17|TRBD2
TGTGCCAGCAGCCGACCATCGGGGGGGACCTCCCAAGAGACCCAGTACTTC
CASSRPSGGTSQETQYF
>few|TRBJ2-3|TRBV4-3|17|TRBD1
TGCGCCAGCAGCCAAGATCTTCGGGACAGGCTATGGGATACGCAGTATTTT
CASSQDLRDRLWDTQYF
>many|TRBJ2-1|TRBV10-3|12|NA
TGTGCCATCAGTGAGACCGGGGTTGAGCAGTTCTTC
CAISETGVEQFF
>few|TRBJ2-2|TRBV7-6|16|NA
TGTGCCAGCAGCTTAGCGCGGCAGGGAGACACCGGGGAGCTGTTTTTT
CASSLARQGDTGELFF
>once|TRBJ2-1|TRBV20-1|10|NA
TGCAGTCCGGGTAGCAGTGAGCAGTTCTTC
CSPGSSEQFF
>NA|TRBJ2-1|TRBV6-2/TRBV6-3|12|TRBD1
TGTGCCAGCAGTCAGGGGGTCAATGAGCAGTTCTTC
CASSQGVNEQFF
>NA|TRBJ2-7|TRBV11-2|14|NA
TGTGCCAGCAGCTTTGGAAAGGGTGCCTACGAGCAGTACTTC
CASSFGKGAYEQYF